A selection of T cell receptor beta chains follows, all from one sample in a study of T-cell reconstitution after alpha-beta-depleted transplantation in children. MiXCR, applied by TCRdb to the PCR reads, yields one record per CDR3 protein. The sample has 200,000 to 300,000 distinct CDR3 sequences; around 7.8% are singletons. This material consisted of PBMCs, mostly from graft donor cells, taken 180 days after TCRalphabeta/CD19-depleted stem cell transplant. Receptors originate from a male patient aged 5 to 17 who had a stem cell transplant for acute lymphoblastic leukemia, so the T cells may come from the graft donor. Each CDR3 is given with its conserved first and last residue. The order of the fields is V gene, D gene, J gene, clone size, CDR3 DNA, CDR3 protein. The D gene is left open where the match is weak. Size values are once, few and many counts, or a class for expanded clones, and some rows have none.

TRBV12-3/TRBV12-4	TRBD1	TRBJ2-1	many	TGTGCCAGCAGCATGGGGACAGAGGTCTACAATGAGCAGTTCTTC	CASSMGTEVYNEQFF
TRBV28	.	TRBJ1-1	.	TGTGCCAGCAGTTATGCCCCTCGGGAAGCTTTCTTT	CASSYAPREAFF
TRBV4-2	.	TRBJ2-5	many	TGTGCCAGCAGCCCTGACTCCCCCCAAGAGACCCAGTACTTC	CASSPDSPQETQYF
TRBV5-1	.	TRBJ2-2	many	TGCGCCAGCAGCACGGAGAAGGGGGAGAACACCGGGGAGCTGTTTTTT	CASSTEKGENTGELFF
TRBV5-6	.	TRBJ1-1	few	TGTGCCAGCAGCTTGACGGGGGCTGAAGCTTTCTTT	CASSLTGAEAFF
TRBV18	.	TRBJ1-1	many	TGTGCCAGCTCACCCACCGGGCGGGACACTGAAGCTTTCTTT	CASSPTGRDTEAFF
TRBV12-3/TRBV12-4	TRBD1	TRBJ1-2	many	TGTGCCAGCACCCCCAACACAGGGGTACATGGCTACACCTTC	CASTPNTGVHGYTF
TRBV12-5	.	TRBJ2-6	many	TGTGCTAGTGGTTTGGTGGTTTCTGGGGCCAACGTCCTGACTTTC	CASGLVVSGANVLTF
TRBV7-8	TRBD2	TRBJ2-3	many	TGTGCCAGCAGCCATCTTAGCGGGGATACGCAGTATTTT	CASSHLSGDTQYF
TRBV4-3	.	TRBJ2-1	many	TGCGCCAGCAGCCAACGACCGGACAATGAGCAGTTCTTC	CASSQRPDNEQFF
TRBV3-1	.	TRBJ2-5	many	TGTGCCAGCAGCCAAGGCTGGAGGGAGACCCAGTACTTC	CASSQGWRETQYF
TRBV25-1	.	TRBJ1-2	many	TGTGCCAGCAGCAGATCTAACTATGGCTACACCTTC	CASSRSNYGYTF
TRBV5-5	TRBD1	TRBJ1-2	.	TGTGCCATGGGGACAGGGCCCAACTATGGCTACACCTTC	CAMGTGPNYGYTF
TRBV6-5	TRBD1	TRBJ1-5	many	TGTGCCAGCAGCCGGGACAGGTTAAATCAGCCCCAGCATTTT	CASSRDRLNQPQHF
TRBV19	.	TRBJ1-1	many	TGTGCCAGTAGTATAGGTCAGCCGGAAGCTTTCTTT	CASSIGQPEAFF
TRBV24-1	TRBD2	TRBJ2-2	many	TGTGCCACCAGTGATGCGGGAGGGAACACCGGGGAGCTGTTTTTT	CATSDAGGNTGELFF
TRBV28	TRBD2	TRBJ2-1	many	TGTGCCAGCAGTTTACCTGCCTACCGGGACTACGAGGGTGAGCAGTTCTTC	CASSLPAYRDYEGEQFF
TRBV4-1	TRBD1	TRBJ1-5	.	TGCGCCAGCAGCCAAACACACCGGGACAGGGCAACCAATCAGCCCCAGCATTTT	CASSQTHRDRATNQPQHF
TRBV7-9	.	TRBJ2-7	many	TGTGCCAGCAGCTTGGCGGGACAGCCCTACGAGCAGTACTTC	CASSLAGQPYEQYF
TRBV7-9	TRBD1	TRBJ2-1	many	TGTGCCAGCAGGGAACAGGGGGCCTTGAGCTCCTACAATGAGCAGTTCTTC	CASREQGALSSYNEQFF
TRBV3-1	.	TRBJ2-7	many	TGTGCCAGCAGCCAGGAATACGAGCAGTACTTC	CASSQEYEQYF
TRBV12-3/TRBV12-4	.	TRBJ1-1	many	TGTGCCAGCAGCTACGGGATCTCGAGGAACACTGAAGCTTTCTTT	CASSYGISRNTEAFF
TRBV10-3	.	TRBJ1-2	many	TGTGCCATCAGTGACCTACAGGGTAACTATGGCTACACCTTC	CAISDLQGNYGYTF
TRBV12-3/TRBV12-4	.	TRBJ2-3	many	TGTGCCAGCAGTTTAGAATCGCACGGTCAAGTTACGCAGTATTTT	CASSLESHGQVTQYF
TRBV24-1	.	TRBJ1-3	many	TGTGCCACCAGTGATTTGGTGGGTAATGGAAACACCATATATTTT	CATSDLVGNGNTIYF
TRBV20-1	.	TRBJ1-5	many	TGCAGTGCTCGCCCGAGAGGCAATCAGCCCCAGCATTTT	CSARPRGNQPQHF
TRBV29-1	.	TRBJ1-1	many	TGCAGCGTTGAAGATTTTAAGGGAATGAACACTGAAGCTTTCTTT	CSVEDFKGMNTEAFF
TRBV6-5	.	TRBJ1-2	many	TGTGCCACCTGGGCACCTGATGGCTACACCTTC	CATWAPDGYTF
TRBV29-1	TRBD2	TRBJ2-1	many	TGCAGCGTTGAAGGGGCTAGCGGGGGCTACAATGAGCAGTTCTTC	CSVEGASGGYNEQFF
TRBV7-4	.	TRBJ1-6	many	TGTGCCAGCAGCTCGCCATCCCCCTCACCCCTCCACTTT	CASSSPSPSPLHF
TRBV6-5	.	TRBJ1-6	many	TGTGCCAGCAGTCCGAGACGGAGCTCCTATAATTCACCCCTCCACTTT	CASSPRRSSYNSPLHF
TRBV14	.	TRBJ2-1	many	TGTGCCAGCAGCCAAGATAGGGACCCCAAGGATGAGCAGTTCTTC	CASSQDRDPKDEQFF
TRBV7-8	.	TRBJ2-6	many	TGTGCCAGCAGCTTAGTCCAGCAGGTTCTTTTCTCTGGGGCCAACGTCCTGACTTTC	CASSLVQQVLFSGANVLTF
TRBV3-1	TRBD1	TRBJ2-7	many	TGTGCCAGCTCACAGGGCACAGGGGCCTACGAGCAGTACTTC	CASSQGTGAYEQYF
TRBV7-3	TRBD1	TRBJ2-5	many	TGTGCCAGCAGCCCCTCCCCCGGGACAGATCGGAGACCCCAGTACTTC	CASSPSPGTDRRPQYF
TRBV9	.	TRBJ2-7	many	TGTGCCAGCAGCCCAGGGGTAGCGGGTTTCTACGAGCAGTACTTC	CASSPGVAGFYEQYF